The present TCR beta chain was sequenced within a study of CD8 T cells in Susac syndrome. Roughly 0.45 to 1 ug RNA was reverse transcribed with random hexamers. The immunoSEQ assay covered 54 Vbeta and 13 Jbeta segments for CDR3. From the immunoSEQ multiplex PCR reads, TCRdb called clonotypes with MiXCR, one entry per CDR3 protein. The sample contains under 200,000 distinct CDR3 sequences, 95% of which appear only once. CD8+ and CD4+ T cells circulating in blood were sequenced for TCR beta. V was shortened by 6 bases and J by 4 bases, with 12 bases between the two germline ends. Germline values: CDR1 SNHLY, CDR2 FYNNEI. The CDR3 contains 13 residues.

The rearrangement uses TRBV2 and TRBJ2-5, with D perhaps TRBD2 (7 bases). The sample was CD8+ T cells from PBMCs. The TCR originated in a human donor with multiple sclerosis. The CDR3 sequence: CASRPRGAETQYF. The DNA for the CDR3 is TGTGCCAGCAGGCCCCGGGGGGCAGAGACCCAGTACTTC. The variable domain in full, with the rest retrieved from reference TRBV2 and TRBJ2-5, is EPEVTQTPSHQVTQMGQEVILRCVPISNHLYFYWYRQILGQKVEFLVSFYNNEISEKSEIFDDQFSVERPDGSNFTLKIRSTKLEDSAMYFCASRPRGAETQYFGPGTRLLVL.